A selection of T cell receptor beta chains follows, all from one sample in a study of post-analysis software for immune sequencing data. MiXCR, run by TCRdb on the PCR reads, gives a single entry per CDR3 protein. The sample shows about 570,000 distinct CDR3 sequences, approximately 31% of them seen only once. The sequencing sample was made of blood. The receptor set was obtained from a girl aged 2-17 years with multiple sclerosis. Each CDR3 is given without its conserved first and last residue. Each record gives: V gene, J gene, CDR3 protein.

v_call: TRBV9
j_call: TRBJ1-1
cdr3_aa: ASSAQAGSITEAF

v_call: TRBV9
j_call: TRBJ2-4
cdr3_aa: ASSAEGTLAKNIQY

v_call: TRBV15
j_call: TRBJ1-2
cdr3_aa: ATSPERGGGHYGYT

v_call: TRBV18
j_call: TRBJ2-5
cdr3_aa: ASSRQLQGARETQY

v_call: TRBV13
j_call: TRBJ2-7
cdr3_aa: ASSSRLAGGASYEQY

v_call: TRBV15
j_call: TRBJ2-1
cdr3_aa: ATSSRVTGLALCNEQF

v_call: TRBV3-1
j_call: TRBJ2-1
cdr3_aa: ASGHPSAGGVNEQF

v_call: TRBV6-1
j_call: TRBJ2-5
cdr3_aa: ASSVRAAGGQY

v_call: TRBV20-1
j_call: -
cdr3_aa: SARAEGRRRETQY

v_call: TRBV5-5
j_call: TRBJ2-5
cdr3_aa: ASSSLAGGQTQY

v_call: TRBV7-3
j_call: TRBJ2-5
cdr3_aa: ASSPSRSREIQY

v_call: TRBV20-1
j_call: TRBJ2-1
cdr3_aa: SALPPSAPNEQF

v_call: TRBV20-1
j_call: TRBJ1-4
cdr3_aa: SARERGGVNEKLF

v_call: TRBV7-9
j_call: TRBJ2-6
cdr3_aa: ASSQGIGGRPGANVLT

v_call: TRBV5-6
j_call: TRBJ2-5
cdr3_aa: ASSPPTRGAQY

v_call: TRBV12-3/TRBV12-4
j_call: TRBJ2-3
cdr3_aa: ASAVSGGTDTQY

v_call: TRBV7-8
j_call: TRBJ2-3
cdr3_aa: ASSPHDSHTDTQY

v_call: TRBV20-1
j_call: TRBJ1-1
cdr3_aa: SAEDWGRQPEAF

v_call: TRBV20-1
j_call: TRBJ2-1
cdr3_aa: SARDGGQGKQF

v_call: TRBV2
j_call: TRBJ2-5
cdr3_aa: ASSVNSQETQY

v_call: TRBV19
j_call: TRBJ2-1
cdr3_aa: ASSTYRDSLYNEQF

v_call: TRBV6-1
j_call: TRBJ2-2
cdr3_aa: ASRRGGRDTGELF